The next 22 T cell receptor beta chains were all read from a single sample in a study of shared clonotypes between healthy human individuals. As defined, naive CD8 cells were CD45RO-negative and positively selected for CCR7, with terminally differentiated effector memory CD45RA+ cells excluded. Profiling relied on immunoSEQ multiplex PCR, and the TCRdb table lists in-frame clones only, not all of them. The data show nearly 2 million clones, with over 85% seen just once and approximately 1.2% held by the top ten. The material sequenced was naive CD8+ T cells sorted from blood. The receptors originated from a young man in good health.

V usage is TRBV14 and J usage is TRBJ2-1, with D maybe TRBD1 (5 bases). Germline V gene data show CDR1 as SGHDN and CDR2 as FVKESK. The germline V and J ends were trimmed by 0 bases and 2 bases, with 11 bases remaining between them. CDR3 size: 16 residues. CDR3 region: CASSQESGLAYNEQFF. CDR3 nucleotide sequence: TGTGCCAGCAGCCAAGAGTCAGGGCTCGCCTACAATGAGCAGTTCTTC.

This rearrangement joins TRBV29-1 to TRBJ2-5; possibly TRBD2 for D (5 bases). The V gene's germline CDR1 is SQVTM and CDR2 ANQGSEA. CDR3 size: 15 residues. V was pared by 1 base and J by 1 base, with 13 bases between. The CDR3 DNA is TGCAGCGTTGAAGTAGAGGGCCCAATCCAAGAGACCCAGTACTTC. This codes for CSVEVEGPIQETQYF.

With regard to this clone: Within the sample, other DNA sequences also encode this same CDR3. V gene TRBV11-2 combines with J gene TRBJ2-1; no clear D. This CDR3 is 11 amino acids long. CDR1 and CDR2 from the germline V gene are SGHAT and FQNNGV. The V gene lost 5 bases and the J gene lost 4 bases, with 3 bases spanning the gap. The CDR3 nucleotides are TGTGCCAGCAGCCAGTACAATGAGCAGTTCTTC. This codes for CASSQYNEQFF.

The V gene is TRBV18, the J gene TRBJ2-7, with 8 nucleotides matching TRBD1. The CDR3 runs to 15 residues. CDR1 is KGHSH and CDR2 is LQKENI in the germline V gene. Trimming removed 4 bases from V and 3 bases from J; junction bases left unmatched: 8. The CDR3 coding sequence is TGTGCCAGCTCACTCACGGGGACAGGTTACTACGAGCAGTACTTC. It translates to CASSLTGTGYYEQYF.

The chain has TRBV5-3 and TRBJ2-2; D unresolved. TRBV5-3 is an ORF, and what it does is uncertain. V lost 3 bases, J lost 4 bases, and 4 bases lay in between. CDR3 length equals 12 residues. CDR3 sequence reads: CARSWGTGELFF. The CDR3 DNA sequence: TGTGCCAGAAGCTGGGGCACCGGGGAGCTGTTTTTT.

V and J are TRBV6-1 and TRBJ2-2; D is undetermined. The germline V gene has CDR1 MNHNS and CDR2 SASEGT. Trimming removed 1 base at V and 6 bases at J, with 18 bases between. The CDR3 consists of 17 residues. The CDR3 nucleotides are TGTGCCAGCAGTGAAGTACCCGACGAGTTAGGCGCCGGGGAGCTGTTTTTT. Residues: CASSEVPDELGAGELFF.

The gene calls are TRBV4-1 and TRBJ1-5; the match to TRBD1 covers 7 bases. V was clipped by 1 base and J by 1 base; unmatched bases: 7. The germline V gene encodes CDR1 MGHRA and CDR2 YSYEKL. The CDR3 extends over 17 amino acids. The CDR3: CASSQGRQGRSNQPQHF. The DNA for the CDR3 is TGCGCCAGCAGCCAAGGCCGACAGGGTAGAAGCAATCAGCCCCAGCATTTT.

This sequence joins TRBV2 and TRBJ2-2, with TRBD1 identical over 9 bases. Germline-derived CDR1 and CDR2 are SNHLY and FYNNEI. With V trimmed by 8 bases and J by 1 base, 14 bases remained unmatched. The CDR3 is 18 amino acids. The CDR3 DNA reads TGTGCCAGCCGATATTGGACAGGGGAATTCGGGAACACCGGGGAGCTGTTTTTT. Translation: CASRYWTGEFGNTGELFF.

The rearrangement links TRBV25-1 to TRBJ1-2; D ambiguous. V lost 3 bases and J 0 bases, leaving 8 bases between the germline ends. This CDR3 is 14 amino acids long. Germline CDR1 reads MGHDK; CDR2 reads SYGVNS. The CDR3 sequence is CASSEATPNYGYTF. The CDR3 DNA sequence: TGTGCCAGCAGTGAGGCCACACCTAACTATGGCTACACCTTC.

V gene TRBV9 combines with J gene TRBJ2-2; 11 bases match TRBD2. The V gene's germline CDR1 is SGDLS and CDR2 YYNGEE. CDR3 size: 15 residues. J was trimmed by 4 bases and V by 5 bases; bases with no gene match: 4. The CDR3 DNA reads as TGTGCCAGCAGACCTAGCGGGGGGATCACCGGGGAGCTGTTTTTT. Protein: CASRPSGGITGELFF.

This clone has only one observation. This CDR3 is also generated by other DNA sequences in the sample. The chain has TRBV6-5 and TRBJ2-1; D is uncertain. The CDR3 length is 13 residues. The V end was cut by 6 bases, the J end by 0 bases, with 6 bases between. Germline V gives CDR1 MNHEY, CDR2 SVGAGI. CDR3 nucleotides: TGTGCCAGCAGGGATAGCTCCTACAATGAGCAGTTCTTC. Protein product: CASRDSSYNEQFF.

The DNA for the CDR3 is TGTGCCAGCAGTGTGTTATTAGGTGAAAAACTGTTTTTT. Amino acid sequence: CASSVLLGEKLFF. The V call is TRBV25-1, the J call TRBJ1-4, with D unclear. This CDR3 has 13 amino acids. Between the trimmed V and J ends, which lost 4 bases and 7 bases, there was a span of 10 bases. Germline CDR1 MGHDK, CDR2 SYGVNS.

Comments on this clone: Other DNA sequences within the sample encode an identical CDR3. The chain combines TRBV27 with TRBJ2-7; D gene unclear. Per the germline V gene, CDR1 is MNHEY and CDR2 is SMNVEV (reference sequence). Trimming pared 2 bases from V and 5 bases from J, leaving 7 bases between. The CDR3 covers 12 residues. DNA for the CDR3: TGTGCCAGCAGTTTAAGTGGCCACGAGCAGTACTTC. This gives the protein CASSLSGHEQYF.

This sequence joins TRBV11-2 and TRBJ1-1; 9 nucleotides line up with TRBD1. Germline V gene data show CDR1 as SGHAT and CDR2 as FQNNGV. The CDR3 contains 13 residues. The V and J ends lost 3 bases and 7 bases, in that order; junction bases with no gene match: 3. The CDR3 DNA sequence: TGTGCCAGCAGCTTCGGACAGGGGATTGAAGCTTTCTTT. This encodes CASSFGQGIEAFF.

The rearrangement uses TRBV15 and TRBJ2-7, with TRBD2 as a possible D gene (6 bases). The germline CDR1 and CDR2 sequences are LNHNV and YYDKDF (reference sequence). The ends were cut back, 0 bases at V and 6 bases at J, with 9 bases in the middle. The CDR3 spans 13 residues. The CDR3 region is CATSRDAGGEQYF. The CDR3 DNA sequence: TGTGCCACCAGCAGAGATGCCGGGGGCGAGCAGTACTTC.

J is TRBJ1-1 and V is TRBV13; the match to TRBD1 covers 8 bases. Germline V CDR1 and CDR2: PRHDT, FYEKMQ (reference sequence). V trimming: 4 bases; J trimming: 4 bases; junction bases outside the gene matches: 5. The CDR3 extends over 14 amino acids. The CDR3: CASSYDRGPTEAFF. CDR3 coding DNA: TGTGCCAGCAGCTACGACAGGGGCCCCACTGAAGCTTTCTTT.

A word on this clone: Other nucleotide sequences from this sample produce the same CDR3. The chain employs TRBV29-1 and TRBJ2-3; 9 nucleotides agree with TRBD1. J gave up 2 bases and V 7 bases, and 1 base lay outside the gene matches. CDR3 length: 12 amino acids. Germline V gene lookup returns CDR1 SQVTM and CDR2 ANQGSEA. CDR3 nucleotides: TGCAGCGGGACAGGGGTCACAGATACGCAGTATTTT. Encoded protein: CSGTGVTDTQYF.

This chain uses TRBV7-8 with TRBJ2-7; TRBD2 matches 7 bases. Losses at the gene ends were 1 base for V and 0 bases for J; bases not matched to a gene: 6. The germline V gene encodes CDR1 SGHVS and CDR2 FQNEAQ. The CDR3 extends over 16 amino acids. CDR3 sequence (DNA): TGTGCCAGCAGCTTAGGGGAGGGTGGCAGCTCCTACGAGCAGTACTTC. Encoded protein: CASSLGEGGSSYEQYF.

V is TRBV6-5 and J is TRBJ2-7, with D possibly TRBD1 on 6 matching bases. CDR1 and CDR2 (germline): MNHEY, SVGAGI. This CDR3 spans 14 amino acids. V shed 4 bases and J shed 4 bases, with 14 bases lying between them. The DNA of the CDR3 is TGTGCCAGCAGTTTTGCCGGGACAAATTACGAGCAGTACTTC. Translation: CASSFAGTNYEQYF.

The chain links TRBV29-1 to TRBJ1-1, with TRBD1 matching over 7 bases. The germline CDR1 and CDR2 sequences are SQVTM and ANQGSEA. The CDR3 totals 13 residues. The V gene end was trimmed by 3 bases and the J gene end by 6 bases; junction bases not matched to a gene: 7. The CDR3 nucleotides read TGCAGCGTTGATTCGCGACAGGGCGCTGAAGCTTTCTTT. Protein product: CSVDSRQGAEAFF.

The chain has TRBV27 and TRBJ2-7; 13 bases are shared with TRBD2. Germline CDR1 and CDR2: MNHEY and SMNVEV (reference sequence). V was pared by 6 bases and J by 3 bases, with 5 bases of the junction left unmatched. The CDR3 covers 15 residues. Here the CDR3 reads CASRHGLAGDYEQYF. The DNA of the CDR3 is TGTGCCAGCAGACACGGACTAGCGGGAGACTACGAGCAGTACTTC.

This rearrangement joins TRBV4-1 to TRBJ2-5; D possibly matches TRBD1 or TRBD2 (5 bases each). The CDR3 has 16 residues. V lost 0 bases and J lost 3, with 14 bases in between. CDR1 is MGHRA, CDR2 YSYEKL, per germline. CDR3 DNA: TGCGCCAGCAGCCAAGATCTGGGGACGGCTAAAGAGACCCAGTACTTC. It is translated as CASSQDLGTAKETQYF.